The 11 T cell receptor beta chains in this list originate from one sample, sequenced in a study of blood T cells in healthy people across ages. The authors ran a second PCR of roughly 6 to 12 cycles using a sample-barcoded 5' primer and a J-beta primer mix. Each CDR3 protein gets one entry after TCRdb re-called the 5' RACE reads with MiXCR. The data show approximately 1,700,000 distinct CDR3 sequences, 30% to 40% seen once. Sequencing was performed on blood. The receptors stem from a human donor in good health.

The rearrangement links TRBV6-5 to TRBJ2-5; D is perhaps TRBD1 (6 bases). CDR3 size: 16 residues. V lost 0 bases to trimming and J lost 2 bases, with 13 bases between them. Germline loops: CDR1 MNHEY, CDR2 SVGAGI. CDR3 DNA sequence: TGTGCCAGCAGTTACTCCAGTCCAGGGGTTCAAGAGACCCAGTACTTC. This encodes CASSYSSPGVQETQYF.

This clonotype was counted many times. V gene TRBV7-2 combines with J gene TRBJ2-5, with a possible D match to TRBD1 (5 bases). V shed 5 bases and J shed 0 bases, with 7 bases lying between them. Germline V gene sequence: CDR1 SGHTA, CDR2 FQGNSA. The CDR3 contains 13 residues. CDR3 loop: CASSRQYQETQYF. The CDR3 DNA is TGTGCCAGCAGCCGACAGTACCAAGAGACCCAGTACTTC.

The CDR3 region has the DNA TGTGCTAGCGGACAGGTTTACGAGCAGTACTTC. Protein product: CASGQVYEQYF. V is TRBV27 and J is TRBJ2-7; possibly TRBD1 for D (7 bases). The CDR3 covers 11 residues. Germline assignment: CDR1 MNHEY and CDR2 SMNVEV (reference sequence).

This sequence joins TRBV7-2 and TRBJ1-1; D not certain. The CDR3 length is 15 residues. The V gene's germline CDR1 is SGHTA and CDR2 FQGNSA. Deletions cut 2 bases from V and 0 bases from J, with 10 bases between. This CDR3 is CASSLSTRMNTEAFF. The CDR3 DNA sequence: TGTGCCAGCAGCTTAAGCACACGGATGAACACTGAAGCTTTCTTT.

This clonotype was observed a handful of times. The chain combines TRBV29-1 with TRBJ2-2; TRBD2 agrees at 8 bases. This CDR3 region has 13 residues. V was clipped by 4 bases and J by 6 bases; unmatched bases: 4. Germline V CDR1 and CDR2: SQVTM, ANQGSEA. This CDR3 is CSVVSGGAGELFF. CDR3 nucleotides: TGCAGCGTTGTTTCGGGAGGGGCCGGGGAGCTGTTTTTT.

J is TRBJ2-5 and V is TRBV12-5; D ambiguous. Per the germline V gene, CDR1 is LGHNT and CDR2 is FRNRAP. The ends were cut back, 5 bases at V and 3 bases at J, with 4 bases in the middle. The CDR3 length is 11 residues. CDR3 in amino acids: CASGIKETQYF. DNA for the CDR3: TGTGCTAGTGGTATTAAAGAGACCCAGTACTTC.

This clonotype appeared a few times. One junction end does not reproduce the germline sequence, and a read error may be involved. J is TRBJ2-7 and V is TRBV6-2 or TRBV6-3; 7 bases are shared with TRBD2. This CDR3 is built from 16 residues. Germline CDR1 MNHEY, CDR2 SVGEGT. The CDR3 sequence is CAGSYYVLAATYEQYF. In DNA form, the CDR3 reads TGTGCCGGCAGTTATTATGTCCTAGCGGCCACCTACGAGCAGTACTTC.

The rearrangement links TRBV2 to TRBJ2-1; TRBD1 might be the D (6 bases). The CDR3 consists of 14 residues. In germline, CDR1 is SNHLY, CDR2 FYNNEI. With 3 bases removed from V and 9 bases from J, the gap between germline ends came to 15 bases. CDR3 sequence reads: CASSDVQGRGEQFF. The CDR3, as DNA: TGTGCCAGCAGTGACGTACAGGGTCGAGGTGAGCAGTTCTTC.

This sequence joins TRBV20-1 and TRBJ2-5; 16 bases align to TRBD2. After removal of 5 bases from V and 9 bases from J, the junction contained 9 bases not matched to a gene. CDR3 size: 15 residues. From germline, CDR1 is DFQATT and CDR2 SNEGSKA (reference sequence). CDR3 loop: CSAHAGTSGGDPQYF. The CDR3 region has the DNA TGCAGTGCTCACGCCGGGACTAGCGGGGGGGACCCCCAGTACTTC.

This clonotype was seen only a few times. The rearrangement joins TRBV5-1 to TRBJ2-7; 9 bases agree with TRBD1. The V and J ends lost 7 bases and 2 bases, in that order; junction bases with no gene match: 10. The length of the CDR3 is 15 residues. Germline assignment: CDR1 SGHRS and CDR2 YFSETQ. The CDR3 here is CASATGTGFTYEQYF. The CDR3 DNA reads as TGCGCCAGCGCTACCGGGACAGGGTTTACCTACGAGCAGTACTTC.

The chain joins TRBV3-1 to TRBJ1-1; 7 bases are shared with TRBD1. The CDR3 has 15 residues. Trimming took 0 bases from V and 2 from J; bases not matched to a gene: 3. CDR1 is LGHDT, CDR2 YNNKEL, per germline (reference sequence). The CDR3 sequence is CASSQDWDSNTEAFF. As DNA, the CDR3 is TGTGCCAGCAGCCAAGACTGGGACAGTAACACTGAAGCTTTCTTT.